Included here is one T cell receptor beta chain sequence, with context. Its antigen is currently unknown. Samples were taken several times over chemoradiotherapy. Method: immunoSEQ multiplex PCR; TCRdb's copy keeps in-frame clones and lacks some. The data hold about 3,100 clones, with roughly 90% observed a single time. The source of the sample is a study of chemoradiotherapy in HPV16-positive cancers. Study-level points and caveats: The functional HPV-specific definition rests on just a couple of HPV16-positive patients.

The length of the CDR3 is 13 residues. CDR1 and CDR2 (germline): SGHRS, YFSETQ. Trimming took off 8 bases at V and 4 bases at J, with 13 bases between the two ends. The chain carries TRBV5-1 and TRBJ1-3, with D unclear. The source was tumor tissue, collected from a patient who underwent chemoradiotherapy. The sequence was obtained from a human donor with HPV-associated anogenital cancer. CDR3 in amino acids: CASREVGGNTIYF. CDR3 DNA sequence: TGCGCCAGTCGGGAGGTCGGAGGAAACACCATATATTTT.